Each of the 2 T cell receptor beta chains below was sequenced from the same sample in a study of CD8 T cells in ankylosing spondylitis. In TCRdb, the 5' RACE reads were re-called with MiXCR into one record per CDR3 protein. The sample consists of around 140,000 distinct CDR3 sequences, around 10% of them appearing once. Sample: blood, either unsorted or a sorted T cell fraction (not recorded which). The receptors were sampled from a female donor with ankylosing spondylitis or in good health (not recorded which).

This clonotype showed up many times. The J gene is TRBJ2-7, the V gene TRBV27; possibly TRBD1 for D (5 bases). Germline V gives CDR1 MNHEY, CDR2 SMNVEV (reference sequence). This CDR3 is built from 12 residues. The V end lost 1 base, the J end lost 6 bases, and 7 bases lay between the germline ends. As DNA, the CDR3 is TGTGCCAGCAGTTTATGGGGCCGCGAGCAGTACTTC. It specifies CASSLWGREQYF.

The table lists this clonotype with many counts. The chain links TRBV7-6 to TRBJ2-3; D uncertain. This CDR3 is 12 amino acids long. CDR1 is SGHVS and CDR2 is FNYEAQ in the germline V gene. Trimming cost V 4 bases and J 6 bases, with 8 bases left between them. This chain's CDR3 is CASSSVRDTQYF. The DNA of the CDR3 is TGTGCCAGCAGCTCAGTAAGGGATACGCAGTATTTT.